This T cell receptor (beta chain) appears in the sequencing data of a study of early T cells in non-severe SARS-CoV-2 infection. In the study overall: From unsorted whole blood, bulk RNA was sequenced, and the chains remained unpaired.

This clonotype showed up just a few times. The TCR library protocol attached unique molecular identifiers to the individual cDNA molecules. TCRdb itself ran the 5' RACE reads through MiXCR, one entry per CDR3 protein. The sample lists some 76,000 distinct CDR3 sequences, around 15% occurring once. Germline values: CDR1 MNHEY, CDR2 SVGEGT. Trimming left V 8 bases short and J 4 bases short, with 19 bases between. The CDR3 length is 15 residues. V usage is TRBV6-2 or TRBV6-3 and J usage is TRBJ2-3; tentatively, D is TRBD2 (7 bases). The sequence came from an adult who was a healthcare worker with PCR-confirmed SARS-CoV-2 infection or an uninfected control (not recorded which). Sequencing was performed on whole blood. The CDR3 DNA is TGTGCCAGCCAAAGGGGGGGAGCTAGGCCAGATACGCAGTATTTT. It encodes CASQRGGARPDTQYF.